Following are 21 T cell receptor beta chains from one sample sequenced in a study of T cell responses to AZD1222 COVID-19 vaccine. This table comes from immunoSEQ multiplex PCR, and its TCRdb copy is limited to in-frame clones, with some not included. The data hold tens of thousands of clones, with 75% to 95% observed a single time. This specimen consisted of peripheral blood, obtained 28 days after the second AZD1222 dose. All receptors derive from an adult who received the AZD1222 COVID-19 vaccine.

The chain employs TRBV27 and TRBJ2-7; no clear D gene. The germline gives CDR1 MNHEY, CDR2 SMNVEV (reference sequence). V lost 3 bases and J 1 base, leaving 7 bases between the germline ends. The CDR3 is made up of 13 amino acids. CDR3 protein: CASSFGGSYEQYF. CDR3 sequence (DNA): TGTGCCAGCAGTTTCGGTGGGTCCTACGAGCAGTACTTC.

This chain connects TRBV30 to TRBJ2-5, with D perhaps matching TRBD1 or TRBD2 (5 bases each). The CDR3 has 15 amino acids. From germline, CDR1 is GTSNPN and CDR2 SVGIG (reference sequence). V was shortened by 0 bases and J by 0 bases, with 11 bases between the two germline ends. The CDR3 nucleotides read TGTGCCTGGAGTGTTTGGGGGAGCAACCAAGAGACCCAGTACTTC. Translated: CAWSVWGSNQETQYF.

The J gene is TRBJ1-1, the V gene TRBV19; TRBD1 matches 9 bases. With 5 bases clipped from V and 7 bases from J, the junction kept 8 bases outside the gene matches. The CDR3 extends over 14 amino acids. The V gene's germline CDR1 is LNHDA and CDR2 SQIVND (reference sequence). In nucleotides, the CDR3 is TGTGCCAGTAGTCCCGGACAGGGGCTGGGTGAAGCTTTCTTT. Protein sequence: CASSPGQGLGEAFF.

The chain combines TRBV5-4 with TRBJ2-7; 11 nucleotides line up with TRBD2. V shed 3 bases, J shed 6 bases, and the junction held 8 bases outside the gene matches. The CDR3 runs to 15 residues. Germline lookup yields CDR1 SGHNT and CDR2 YYREEE (reference sequence). The CDR3 sequence: CASSSTGTSGLEQYF. CDR3 bases: TGTGCCAGCAGCTCAACCGGGACTAGCGGTCTCGAGCAGTACTTC.

The table lists this clone with many counts. The V and J genes are TRBV30 and TRBJ2-6, with TRBD1 matching over 9 bases. CDR3 length: 16 residues. Germline values: CDR1 GTSNPN, CDR2 SVGIG (reference sequence). The V gene end was trimmed by 4 bases and the J gene end by 0 bases; junction bases not matched to a gene: 4. Here the CDR3 reads CAWTGTGYSGANVLTF. The CDR3 nucleotides are TGTGCCTGGACCGGGACAGGGTACTCTGGGGCCAACGTCCTGACTTTC.

The genes are TRBV19 and TRBJ1-5; possibly TRBD1 for D (6 bases). Trimming took 5 bases from V and 4 from J, leaving 12 bases between them. The CDR3 loop spans 14 amino acids. Per germline, CDR1 LNHDA and CDR2 SQIVND (reference sequence). The CDR3: CASSLGTQNQPQHF. As DNA, the CDR3 is TGTGCCAGTAGTTTAGGGACACAAAATCAGCCCCAGCATTTT.

This chain joins TRBV28 and TRBJ2-6; maybe TRBD2 (6 bases). V was pared by 6 bases and J by 0 bases, with 9 bases between. In germline, CDR1 is MDHEN, CDR2 SYDVKM. The length of the CDR3 is 15 residues. Here the CDR3 reads CASRGGSSGANVLTF. CDR3 bases: TGTGCCAGCAGGGGGGGAAGCTCTGGGGCCAACGTCCTGACTTTC.

V is TRBV14 and J is TRBJ2-7; D gene unclear. V was clipped by 1 base and J by 5 bases, with 18 bases between them. The CDR3 loop spans 16 amino acids. The germline V gene has CDR1 SGHDN and CDR2 FVKESK. As DNA, the CDR3 is TGTGCCAGCAGCCAAGGTGACTCAACTTTTCGCAACGAGCAGTACTTC. It is translated as CASSQGDSTFRNEQYF.

This rearrangement joins TRBV19 to TRBJ1-2, with D possibly TRBD1 on 5 matching bases. Germline values: CDR1 LNHDA, CDR2 SQIVND (reference sequence). V lost 5 bases and J lost 6, with 7 bases in between. This CDR3 is built from 11 residues. Written as DNA, the CDR3 is TGTGCCAGTAGTTTGACAGATGGCTACACCTTC. Translating it yields CASSLTDGYTF.

This rearrangement joins TRBV5-4 to TRBJ1-2; 7 bases are a match to TRBD1. Per germline, CDR1 SGHNT and CDR2 YYREEE (reference sequence). Trimming removed 4 bases from V and 8 bases from J; junction bases left unmatched: 8. CDR3 size: 13 residues. The CDR3 is CASSRSRQGGYTF. The CDR3 bases are TGTGCCAGCAGCCGTTCCAGACAGGGAGGCTACACCTTC.

The table lists this clone with a count of one. J is TRBJ2-1 and V is TRBV11-3; D uncertain. The CDR3 runs 11 residues. Germline V gives CDR1 SGHNT, CDR2 YENEEA. The V end lost 1 base, the J end lost 10 bases, and 5 bases lay between the germline ends. CDR3 region: CASSLVQEQFF. Written as DNA, the CDR3 is TGTGCCAGCAGCTTAGTGCAGGAGCAGTTCTTC.

CDR3 region: CASGMGYGTEAFF. The CDR3 DNA reads TGCGCCAGCGGCATGGGGTATGGCACTGAAGCTTTCTTT. The chain has TRBV4-3 and TRBJ1-1; the D is unclear. The germline V and J ends were trimmed by 8 bases and 4 bases, with 14 bases remaining between them. CDR3 length: 13 residues. CDR1 is LGHNA, CDR2 YSLEER, per germline.

The chain couples TRBV6-1 to TRBJ2-7; TRBD1 matches at 9 bases. This CDR3 has 15 residues. V gave up 2 bases and J gave up 4 bases; unmatched junction bases: 6. CDR1 and CDR2 from the germline V gene are MNHNS and SASEGT. CDR3 sequence reads: CASSERGTGFYEQYF. The CDR3 coding sequence is TGTGCCAGCAGTGAAAGAGGGACAGGGTTTTACGAGCAGTACTTC.

The chain uses TRBV7-8 and TRBJ1-1; 12 bases line up with TRBD1. The V segment lost 1 base and the J segment 1 base; nucleotides outside the gene matches: 16. Germline V lookup: CDR1 SGHVS, CDR2 FQNEAQ. The CDR3 consists of 21 residues. The CDR3 bases are TGTGCCAGCAGCTTAGAGGGGACAGGGGGCTTTATCGGTAAAGGGAACACTGAAGCTTTCTTT. Residues: CASSLEGTGGFIGKGNTEAFF.

The chain has TRBV11-3 and TRBJ2-1, with a tentative D call TRBD1 (6 bases). The V gene's germline CDR1 is SGHNT and CDR2 YENEEA. CDR3 length: 14 amino acids. Trimming removed 1 base at V and 8 bases at J, with 12 bases between. The CDR3, as DNA: TGTGCCAGCAGCTTAGGAGGGGGTGACGATGAGCAGTTCTTC. Amino acid sequence: CASSLGGGDDEQFF. The full variable domain, its missing parts supplied by reference TRBV11-3 and TRBJ2-1, is EAGVVQSPRYKIIEKKQPVAFWCNPISGHNTLYWYLQNLGQGPELLIRYENEEAVDDSQLPKDRFSAERLKGVDSTLKIQPAELGDSAVYLCASSLGGGDDEQFFGPGTRLTVL.

The gene calls are TRBV9 and TRBJ2-2; 10 bases align to TRBD1. Germline lookup yields CDR1 SGDLS and CDR2 YYNGEE. The junction had 8 bases not matched to a gene; V was cut back by 3 bases and J by 6 bases. The CDR3 has 16 residues. The CDR3: CASSAPGQGSPGELFF. In DNA form, the CDR3 reads TGTGCCAGCAGCGCCCCGGGACAGGGGTCTCCCGGGGAGCTGTTTTTT.

The chain recombines TRBV3-1 (or the pseudogene TRBV3-2) with TRBJ2-2; the D gene is possibly TRBD1 (6 bases). With 4 bases removed from V and 2 bases from J, the gap between germline ends came to 20 bases. There are 18 residues in the CDR3. CDR1 is LGHDT and CDR2 is YNNKEL in the germline V gene (reference sequence). The CDR3 sequence is CASSLRALQGPNTGELFF. The CDR3 DNA is TGTGCCAGCAGCCTACGAGCCCTACAGGGACCCAACACCGGGGAGCTGTTTTTT.

The chain employs TRBV7-9 and TRBJ2-7, with 8 bases fitting TRBD1. Germline values: CDR1 SEHNR, CDR2 FQNEAQ (reference sequence). The J segment lost 3 bases and the V segment lost 6 bases, leaving 7 bases of the junction unmatched. The CDR3 sequence is 14 residues long. The CDR3 DNA follows: TGTGCCAGCAGAAGGGGACAGGTGGACTACGAGCAGTACTTC. Translated: CASRRGQVDYEQYF. The entire variable domain, with the rest obtained from reference TRBV7-9 and TRBJ2-7, is as follows: DTGVSQNPRHKITKRGQNVTFRCDPISEHNRLYWYRQTLGQGPEFLTYFQNEAQLEKSRLLSDRFSAERPKGSFSTLEIQRTEQGDSAMYLCASRRGQVDYEQYFGPGTRLTVT.

V is TRBV2 and J is TRBJ2-2; possible D gene TRBD2, 6 bases. V was trimmed by 8 bases and J by 5 bases, leaving 15 bases between them. This CDR3 is built from 14 residues. Germline V gene data show CDR1 as SNHLY and CDR2 as FYNNEI. The CDR3 is CASRPGVVTGELFF. The CDR3 DNA follows: TGTGCCAGCCGGCCGGGAGTGGTGACCGGGGAGCTGTTTTTT. The variable domain in full, completed from reference TRBV2 and TRBJ2-2, reads EPEVTQTPSHQVTQMGQEVILRCVPISNHLYFYWYRQILGQKVEFLVSFYNNEISEKSEIFDDQFSVERPDGSNFTLKIRSTKLEDSAMYFCASRPGVVTGELFFGEGSRLTVL.

CDR3 in DNA: TGTGCCACGGCGGGGGCTGGAAACACCATATATTTT. Translation: CATAGAGNTIYF. V is TRBV9 and J is TRBJ1-3; D perhaps matches TRBD1 (5 bases). CDR3 length: 12 residues. The germline V gene has CDR1 SGDLS and CDR2 YYNGEE. V was shortened by 9 bases and J by 2 bases, with 9 bases between the two germline ends.

This chain joins TRBV29-1 and TRBJ1-2, with 10 positions matching TRBD1. The germline gives CDR1 SQVTM, CDR2 ANQGSEA. CDR3 size: 13 residues. Trimming removed 6 bases from V and 1 base from J; junction bases left unmatched: 2. The CDR3 DNA is TGCAGCGTAGGACAGGGGGGTAACTATGGCTACACCTTC. It encodes CSVGQGGNYGYTF.